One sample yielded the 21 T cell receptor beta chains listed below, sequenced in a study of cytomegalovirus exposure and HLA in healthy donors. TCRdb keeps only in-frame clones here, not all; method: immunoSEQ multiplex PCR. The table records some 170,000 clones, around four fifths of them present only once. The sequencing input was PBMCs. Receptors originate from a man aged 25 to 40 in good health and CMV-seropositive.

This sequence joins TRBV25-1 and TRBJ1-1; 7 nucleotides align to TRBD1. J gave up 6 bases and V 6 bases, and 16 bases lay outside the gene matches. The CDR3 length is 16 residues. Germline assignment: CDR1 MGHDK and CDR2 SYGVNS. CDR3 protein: CASRSGQTNYGSEAFF. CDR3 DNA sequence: TGTGCCAGCAGGTCGGGACAGACCAATTATGGGTCTGAAGCTTTCTTT. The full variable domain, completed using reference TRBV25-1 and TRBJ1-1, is EADIYQTPRYLVIGTGKKITLECSQTMGHDKMYWYQQDPGMELHLIHYSYGVNSTEKGDLSSESTVSRIRTEHFPLTLESARPSHTSQYLCASRSGQTNYGSEAFFGQGTRLTVV.

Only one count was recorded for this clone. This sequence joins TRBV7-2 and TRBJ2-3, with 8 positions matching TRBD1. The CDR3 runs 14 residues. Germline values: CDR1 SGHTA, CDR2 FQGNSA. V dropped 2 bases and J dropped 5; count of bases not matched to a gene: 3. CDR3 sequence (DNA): TGTGCCAGCAGCTTATGGACAGGGAAAGATACGCAGTATTTT. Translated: CASSLWTGKDTQYF.

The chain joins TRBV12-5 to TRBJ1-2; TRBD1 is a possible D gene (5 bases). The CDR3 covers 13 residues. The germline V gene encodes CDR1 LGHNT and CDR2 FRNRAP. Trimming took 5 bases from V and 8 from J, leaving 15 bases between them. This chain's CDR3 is CASGINTNRGYTF. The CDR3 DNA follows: TGTGCTAGTGGTATAAACACGAACAGGGGCTACACCTTC.

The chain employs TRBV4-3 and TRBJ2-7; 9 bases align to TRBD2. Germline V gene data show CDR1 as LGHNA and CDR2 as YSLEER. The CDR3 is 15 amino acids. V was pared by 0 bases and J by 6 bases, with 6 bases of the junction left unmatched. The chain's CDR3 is CASSQDGGGALEQYF. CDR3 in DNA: TGCGCCAGCAGCCAAGACGGCGGGGGGGCCCTCGAGCAGTACTTC.

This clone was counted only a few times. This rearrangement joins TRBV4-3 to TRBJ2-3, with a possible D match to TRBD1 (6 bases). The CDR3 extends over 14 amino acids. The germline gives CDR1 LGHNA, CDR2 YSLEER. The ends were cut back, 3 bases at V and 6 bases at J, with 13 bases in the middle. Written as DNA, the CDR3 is TGCGCCAGCAGCCACTCCACAGGGATGGATACGCAGTATTTT. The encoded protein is CASSHSTGMDTQYF.

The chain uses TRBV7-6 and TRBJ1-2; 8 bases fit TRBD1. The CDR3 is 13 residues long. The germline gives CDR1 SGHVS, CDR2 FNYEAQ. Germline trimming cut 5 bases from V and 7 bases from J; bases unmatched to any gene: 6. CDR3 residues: CASSADRGGGYTF. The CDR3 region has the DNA TGTGCCAGCAGCGCCGACAGGGGCGGTGGCTACACCTTC.

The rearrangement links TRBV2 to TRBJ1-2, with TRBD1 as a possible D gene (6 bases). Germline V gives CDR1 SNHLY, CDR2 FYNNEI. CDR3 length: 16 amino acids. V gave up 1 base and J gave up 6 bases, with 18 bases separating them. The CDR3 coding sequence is TGTGCCAGCAGTGAAGGGGTGTGGAACAGGGCTAATGGCTACACCTTC. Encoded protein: CASSEGVWNRANGYTF.

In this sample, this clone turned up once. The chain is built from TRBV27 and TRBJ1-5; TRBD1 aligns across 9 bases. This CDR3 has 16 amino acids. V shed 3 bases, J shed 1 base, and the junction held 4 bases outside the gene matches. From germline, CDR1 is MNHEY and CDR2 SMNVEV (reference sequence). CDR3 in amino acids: CASSLPTGGSNQPQHF. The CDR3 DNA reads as TGTGCCAGCAGTTTGCCGACAGGGGGGAGCAATCAGCCCCAGCATTTT.

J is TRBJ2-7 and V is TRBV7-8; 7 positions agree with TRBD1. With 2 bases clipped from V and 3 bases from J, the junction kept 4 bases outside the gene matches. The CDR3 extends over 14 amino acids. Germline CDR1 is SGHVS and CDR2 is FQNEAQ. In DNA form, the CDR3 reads TGTGCCAGCAGCTTACTCGGGACAGACTACGAGCAGTACTTC. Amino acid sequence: CASSLLGTDYEQYF.

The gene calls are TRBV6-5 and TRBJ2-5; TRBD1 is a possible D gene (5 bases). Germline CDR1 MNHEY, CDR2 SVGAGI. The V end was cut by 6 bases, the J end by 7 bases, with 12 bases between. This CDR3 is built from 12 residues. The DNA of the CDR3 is TGTGCCAGCAGCGGTGGGGCTCGGACCCAGTACTTC. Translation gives CASSGGARTQYF.

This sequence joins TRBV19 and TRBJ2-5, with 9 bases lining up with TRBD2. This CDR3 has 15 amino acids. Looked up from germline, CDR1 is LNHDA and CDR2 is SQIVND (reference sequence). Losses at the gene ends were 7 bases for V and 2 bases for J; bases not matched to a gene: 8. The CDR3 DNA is TGTGCCAGTAAGAAGAGCGGGGGGTATCAAGAGACCCAGTACTTC. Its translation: CASKKSGGYQETQYF.

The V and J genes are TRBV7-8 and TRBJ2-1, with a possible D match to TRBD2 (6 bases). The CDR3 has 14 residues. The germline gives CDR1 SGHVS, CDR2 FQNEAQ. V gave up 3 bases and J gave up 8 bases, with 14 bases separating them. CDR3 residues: CASSLGSGEDEQFF. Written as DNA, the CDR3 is TGTGCCAGCAGCTTGGGGTCGGGGGAAGATGAGCAGTTCTTC.

The CDR3 loop reads CASSPAQTGPGELFF. Written as DNA, the CDR3 is TGTGCCAGCTCACCAGCCCAGACAGGGCCCGGGGAGCTGTTTTTT. This sequence joins TRBV18 and TRBJ2-2; the match to TRBD1 covers 7 bases. Unmatched junction bases numbered 6, after V lost 2 bases and J lost 6 bases. There are 15 residues in the CDR3. Germline V lookup: CDR1 KGHSH, CDR2 LQKENI.

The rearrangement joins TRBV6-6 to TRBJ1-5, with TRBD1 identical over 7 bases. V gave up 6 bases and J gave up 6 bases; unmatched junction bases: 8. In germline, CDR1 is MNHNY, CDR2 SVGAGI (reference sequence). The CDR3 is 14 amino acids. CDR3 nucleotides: TGTGCCAGCAGCGGGACAGCCGGGGCTCAGCCCCAGCATTTT. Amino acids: CASSGTAGAQPQHF.

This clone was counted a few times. This CDR3 reads CASSLGQVDEKLFF. The DNA of the CDR3 is TGCGCCAGCAGCTTGGGGCAGGTGGATGAAAAACTGTTTTTT. The genes are TRBV5-1 and TRBJ1-4; D is ambiguous. Trimming pared 0 bases from V and 6 bases from J, leaving 9 bases between. This CDR3 contains 14 residues. Germline V CDR1 and CDR2: SGHRS, YFSETQ. The full variable domain, its missing parts supplied by reference TRBV5-1 and TRBJ1-4, is KAGVTQTPRYLIKTRGQQVTLSCSPISGHRSVSWYQQTPGQGLQFLFEYFSETQRNKGNFPGRFSGRQFSNSRSEMNVSTLELGDSALYLCASSLGQVDEKLFFGSGTQLSVL.

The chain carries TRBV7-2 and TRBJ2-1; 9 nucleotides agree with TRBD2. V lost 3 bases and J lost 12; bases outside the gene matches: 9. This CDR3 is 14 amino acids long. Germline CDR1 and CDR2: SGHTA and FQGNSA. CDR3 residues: CASSFRDGAGGQFF. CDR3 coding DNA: TGTGCCAGCAGCTTCCGGGACGGAGCGGGGGGGCAGTTCTTC.

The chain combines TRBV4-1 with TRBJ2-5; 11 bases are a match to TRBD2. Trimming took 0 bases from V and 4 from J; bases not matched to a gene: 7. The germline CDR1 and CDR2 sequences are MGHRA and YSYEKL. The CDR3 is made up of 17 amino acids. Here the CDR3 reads CASSQDMRLAGRETQYF. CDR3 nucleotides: TGCGCCAGCAGCCAAGATATGAGACTAGCGGGGAGAGAGACCCAGTACTTC.

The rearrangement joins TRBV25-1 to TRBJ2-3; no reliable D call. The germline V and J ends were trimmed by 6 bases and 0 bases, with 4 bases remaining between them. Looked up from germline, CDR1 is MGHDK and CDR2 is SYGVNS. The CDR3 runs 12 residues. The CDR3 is CASSGSTDTQYF. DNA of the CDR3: TGTGCCAGCAGCGGTAGCACAGATACGCAGTATTTT.

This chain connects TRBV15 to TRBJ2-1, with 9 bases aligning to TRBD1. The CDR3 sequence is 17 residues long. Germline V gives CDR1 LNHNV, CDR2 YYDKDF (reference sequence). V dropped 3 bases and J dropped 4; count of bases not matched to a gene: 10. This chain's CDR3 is CATSSLPRDREYNEQFF. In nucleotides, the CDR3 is TGTGCCACCAGCAGTCTACCCCGGGACAGGGAGTACAATGAGCAGTTCTTC.

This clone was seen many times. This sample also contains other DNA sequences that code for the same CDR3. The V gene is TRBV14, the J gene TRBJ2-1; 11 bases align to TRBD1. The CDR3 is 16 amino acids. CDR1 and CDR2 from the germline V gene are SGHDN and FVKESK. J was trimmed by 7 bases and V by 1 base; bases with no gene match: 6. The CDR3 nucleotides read TGTGCCAGCAGCCAAGTTCCGGGACAGGGGGATAATGAGCAGTTCTTC. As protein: CASSQVPGQGDNEQFF.

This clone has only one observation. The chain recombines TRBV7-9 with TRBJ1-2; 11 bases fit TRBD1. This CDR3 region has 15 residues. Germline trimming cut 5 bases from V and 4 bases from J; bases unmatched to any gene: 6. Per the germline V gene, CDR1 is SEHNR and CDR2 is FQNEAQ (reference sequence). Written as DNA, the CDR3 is TGTGCCAGCAGCCTGGACAGGGGGCGCGGCTATGGCTACACCTTC. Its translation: CASSLDRGRGYGYTF.